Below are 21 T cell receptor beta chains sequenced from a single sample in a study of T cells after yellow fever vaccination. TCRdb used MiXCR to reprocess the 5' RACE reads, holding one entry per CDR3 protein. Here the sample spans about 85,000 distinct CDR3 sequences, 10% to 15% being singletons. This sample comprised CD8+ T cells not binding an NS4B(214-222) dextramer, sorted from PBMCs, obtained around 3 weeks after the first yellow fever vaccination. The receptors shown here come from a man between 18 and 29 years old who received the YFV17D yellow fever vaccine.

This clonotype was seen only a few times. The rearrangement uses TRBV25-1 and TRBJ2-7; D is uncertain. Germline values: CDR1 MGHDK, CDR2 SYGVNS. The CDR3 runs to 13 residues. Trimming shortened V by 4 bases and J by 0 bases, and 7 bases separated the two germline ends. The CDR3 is CASSGTNSYEQYF. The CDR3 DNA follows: TGTGCCAGCAGTGGTACAAACTCCTACGAGCAGTACTTC.

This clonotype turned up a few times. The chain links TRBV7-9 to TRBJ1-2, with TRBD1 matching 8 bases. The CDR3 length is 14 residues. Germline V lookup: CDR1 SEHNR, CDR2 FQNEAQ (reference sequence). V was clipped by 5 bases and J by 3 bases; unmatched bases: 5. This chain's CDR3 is CASSPGQGHYGYTF. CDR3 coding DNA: TGTGCCAGCAGCCCCGGACAGGGTCACTATGGCTACACCTTC.

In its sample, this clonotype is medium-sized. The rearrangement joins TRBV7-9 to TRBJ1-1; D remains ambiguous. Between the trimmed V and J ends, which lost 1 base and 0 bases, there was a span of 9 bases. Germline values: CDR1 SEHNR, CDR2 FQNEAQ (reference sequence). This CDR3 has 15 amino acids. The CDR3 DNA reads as TGTGCCAGCAGCTTAGAACAGATAATGAACACTGAAGCTTTCTTT. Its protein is CASSLEQIMNTEAFF.

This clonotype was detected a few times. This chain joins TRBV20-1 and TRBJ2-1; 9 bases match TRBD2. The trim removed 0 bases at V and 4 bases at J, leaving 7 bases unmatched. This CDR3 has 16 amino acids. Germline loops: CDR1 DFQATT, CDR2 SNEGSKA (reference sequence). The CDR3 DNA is TGCAGTGCTAGAGATTCGTTAAGCGGGGGGTACAATGAGCAGTTCTTC. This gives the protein CSARDSLSGGYNEQFF.

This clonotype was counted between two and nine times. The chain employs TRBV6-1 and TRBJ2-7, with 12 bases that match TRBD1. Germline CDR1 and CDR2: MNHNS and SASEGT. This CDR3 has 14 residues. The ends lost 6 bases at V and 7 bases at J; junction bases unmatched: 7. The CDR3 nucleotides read TGTGCCAGCAGGCCGGGACAGGGGGCTTGGGAGCAGTACTTC. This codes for CASRPGQGAWEQYF.

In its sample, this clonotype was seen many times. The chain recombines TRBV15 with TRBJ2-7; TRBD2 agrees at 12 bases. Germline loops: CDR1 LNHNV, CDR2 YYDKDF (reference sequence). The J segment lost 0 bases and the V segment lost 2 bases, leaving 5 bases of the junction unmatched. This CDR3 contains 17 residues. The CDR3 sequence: CATSRPTSGGSSYEQYF. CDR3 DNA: TGTGCCACCAGCAGACCGACTAGCGGGGGATCCTCCTACGAGCAGTACTTC.

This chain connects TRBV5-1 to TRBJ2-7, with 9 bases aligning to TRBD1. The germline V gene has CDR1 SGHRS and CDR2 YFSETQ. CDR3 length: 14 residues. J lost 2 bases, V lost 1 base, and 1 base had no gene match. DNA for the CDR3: TGCGCCAGCAGCTTGAGGACAGGGGCCTACGAGCAGTACTTC. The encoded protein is CASSLRTGAYEQYF. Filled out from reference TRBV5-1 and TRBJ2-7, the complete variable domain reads KAGVTQTPRYLIKTRGQQVTLSCSPISGHRSVSWYQQTPGQGLQFLFEYFSETQRNKGNFPGRFSGRQFSNSRSEMNVSTLELGDSALYLCASSLRTGAYEQYFGPGTRLTVT.

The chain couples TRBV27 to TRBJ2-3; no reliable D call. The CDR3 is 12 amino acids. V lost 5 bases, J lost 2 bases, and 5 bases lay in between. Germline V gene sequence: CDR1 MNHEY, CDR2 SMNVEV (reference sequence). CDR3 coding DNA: TGTGCCAGCAGTCAATTCACAGATACGCAGTATTTT. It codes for CASSQFTDTQYF.

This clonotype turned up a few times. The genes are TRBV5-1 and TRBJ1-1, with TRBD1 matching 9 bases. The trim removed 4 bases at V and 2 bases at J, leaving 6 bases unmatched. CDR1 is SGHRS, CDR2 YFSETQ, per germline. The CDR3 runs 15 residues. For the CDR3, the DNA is TGCGCCAGCAGCGTACAGGGGGCGGAAAACACTGAAGCTTTCTTT. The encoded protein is CASSVQGAENTEAFF.

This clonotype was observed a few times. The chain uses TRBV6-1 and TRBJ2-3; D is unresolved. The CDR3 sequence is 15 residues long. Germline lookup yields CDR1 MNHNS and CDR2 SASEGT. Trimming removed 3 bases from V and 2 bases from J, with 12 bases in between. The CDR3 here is CASSDGQAHTDTQYF. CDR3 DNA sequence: TGTGCCAGCAGTGACGGGCAGGCCCACACAGATACGCAGTATTTT.

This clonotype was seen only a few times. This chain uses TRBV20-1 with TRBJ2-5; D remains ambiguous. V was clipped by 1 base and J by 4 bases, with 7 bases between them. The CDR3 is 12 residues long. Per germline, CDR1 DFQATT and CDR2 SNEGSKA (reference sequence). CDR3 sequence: CSARGLRETQYF. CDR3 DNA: TGCAGTGCTAGAGGGCTAAGAGAGACCCAGTACTTC.

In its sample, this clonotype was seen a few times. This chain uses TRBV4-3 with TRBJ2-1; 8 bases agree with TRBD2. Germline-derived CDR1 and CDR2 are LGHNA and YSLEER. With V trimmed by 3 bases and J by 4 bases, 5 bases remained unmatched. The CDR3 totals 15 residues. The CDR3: CASSQASGGYNEQFF. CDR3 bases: TGCGCCAGCAGCCAGGCCAGCGGGGGATACAATGAGCAGTTCTTC.

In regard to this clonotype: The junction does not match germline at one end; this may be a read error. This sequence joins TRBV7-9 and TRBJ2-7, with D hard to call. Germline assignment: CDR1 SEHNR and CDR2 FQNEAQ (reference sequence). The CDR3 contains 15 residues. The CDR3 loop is CASSLELVGAYEQHF. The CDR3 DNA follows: TGTGCCAGCAGCTTAGAATTGGTCGGAGCCTACGAGCAGCACTTC.

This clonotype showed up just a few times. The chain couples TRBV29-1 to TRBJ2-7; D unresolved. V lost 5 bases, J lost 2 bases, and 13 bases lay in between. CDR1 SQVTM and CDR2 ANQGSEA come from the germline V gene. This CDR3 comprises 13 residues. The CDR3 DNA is TGCAGCGTTAGAATGGGCGGCACCTACGAGCAGTACTTC. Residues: CSVRMGGTYEQYF.

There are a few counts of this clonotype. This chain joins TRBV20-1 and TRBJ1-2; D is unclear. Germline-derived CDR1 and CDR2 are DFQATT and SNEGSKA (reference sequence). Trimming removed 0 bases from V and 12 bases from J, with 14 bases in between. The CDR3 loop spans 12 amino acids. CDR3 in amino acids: CSAREWEDVNTF. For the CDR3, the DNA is TGCAGTGCTAGAGAGTGGGAGGACGTAAACACCTTC.

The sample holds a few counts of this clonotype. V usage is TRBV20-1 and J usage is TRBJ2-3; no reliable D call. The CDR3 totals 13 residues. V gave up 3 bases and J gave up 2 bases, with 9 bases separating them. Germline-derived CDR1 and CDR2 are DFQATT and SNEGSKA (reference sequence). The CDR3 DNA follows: TGCAGTGCTAGTCCTGAAGACACAGATACGCAGTATTTT. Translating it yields CSASPEDTDTQYF.

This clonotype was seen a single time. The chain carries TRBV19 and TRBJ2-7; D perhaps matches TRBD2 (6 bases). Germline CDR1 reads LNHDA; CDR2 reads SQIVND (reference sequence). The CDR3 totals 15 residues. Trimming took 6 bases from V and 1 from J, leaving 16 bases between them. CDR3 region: CASSSPPGGSYEQYF. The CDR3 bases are TGTGCCAGTAGCTCCCCCCCCGGGGGATCCTACGAGCAGTACTTC.

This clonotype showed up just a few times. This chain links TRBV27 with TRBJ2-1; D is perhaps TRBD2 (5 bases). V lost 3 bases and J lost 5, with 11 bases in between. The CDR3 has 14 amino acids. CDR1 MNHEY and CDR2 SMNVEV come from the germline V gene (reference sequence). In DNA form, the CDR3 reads TGTGCCAGCAGTTTGAGTATAGCGAACAATGAGCAGTTCTTC. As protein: CASSLSIANNEQFF.

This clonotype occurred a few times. The CDR3 DNA reads as TGTGCCAGCAGTCCAAACCCAGGGGGCAACTATGGCTACACCTTC. Amino acids: CASSPNPGGNYGYTF. J is TRBJ1-2 and V is TRBV6-1; TRBD1 matches at 8 bases. V shed 5 bases and J 2 bases; nucleotides not matched to a gene: 7. There are 15 residues in the CDR3. Germline V gene data show CDR1 as MNHNS and CDR2 as SASEGT.

The CDR3 reads CARSRDSYEQYV. The CDR3 DNA is TGTGCCAGGAGCAGGGACTCCTACGAGCAGTACGTC. The chain recombines TRBV6-2 or TRBV6-3 with TRBJ2-7, with a possible D match to TRBD1 (5 bases). Trimming left V 9 bases short and J 0 bases short, with 9 bases between. Germline V gives CDR1 MNHEY, CDR2 SVGEGT. The CDR3 covers 12 residues.

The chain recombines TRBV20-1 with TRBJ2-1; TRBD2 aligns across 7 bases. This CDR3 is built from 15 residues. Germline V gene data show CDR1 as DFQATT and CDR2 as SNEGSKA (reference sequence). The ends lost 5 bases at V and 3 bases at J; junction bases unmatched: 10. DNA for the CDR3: TGCAGTGCTCCGTTAGCGGGCATAGACTACAATGAGCAGTTCTTC. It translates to CSAPLAGIDYNEQFF.